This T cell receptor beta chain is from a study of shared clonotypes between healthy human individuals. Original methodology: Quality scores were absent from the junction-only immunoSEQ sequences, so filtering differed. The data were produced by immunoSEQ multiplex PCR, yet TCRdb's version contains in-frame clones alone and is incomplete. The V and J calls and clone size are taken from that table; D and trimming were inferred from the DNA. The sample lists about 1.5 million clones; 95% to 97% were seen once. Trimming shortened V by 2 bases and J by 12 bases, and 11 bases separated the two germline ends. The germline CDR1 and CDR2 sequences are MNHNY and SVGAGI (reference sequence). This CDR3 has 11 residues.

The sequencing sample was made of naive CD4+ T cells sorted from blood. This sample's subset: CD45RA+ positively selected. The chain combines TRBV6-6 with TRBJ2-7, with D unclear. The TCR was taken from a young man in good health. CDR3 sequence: CASSYVGIRYF. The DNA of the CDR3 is TGTGCCAGCAGTTACGTGGGGATTCGGTACTTC.